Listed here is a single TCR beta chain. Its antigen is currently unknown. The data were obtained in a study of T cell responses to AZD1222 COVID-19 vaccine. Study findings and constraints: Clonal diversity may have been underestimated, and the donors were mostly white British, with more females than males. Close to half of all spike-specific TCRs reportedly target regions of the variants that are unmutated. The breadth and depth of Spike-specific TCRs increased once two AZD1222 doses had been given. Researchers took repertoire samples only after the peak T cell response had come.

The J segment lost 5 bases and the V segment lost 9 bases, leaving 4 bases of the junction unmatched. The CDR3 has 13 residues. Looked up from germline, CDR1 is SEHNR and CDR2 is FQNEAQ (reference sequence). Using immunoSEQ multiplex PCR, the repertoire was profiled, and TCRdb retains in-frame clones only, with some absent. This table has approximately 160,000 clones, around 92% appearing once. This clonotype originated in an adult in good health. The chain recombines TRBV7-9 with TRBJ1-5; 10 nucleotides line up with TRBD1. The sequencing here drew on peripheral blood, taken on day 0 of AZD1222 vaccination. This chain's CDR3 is CASTTGGYQPQHF. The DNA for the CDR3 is TGTGCCAGTACGACAGGGGGCTATCAGCCCCAGCATTTT.